The table lists the clone carrying this TCR beta chain with many counts. The sample comes from a study of regulatory T cells in long-lasting Graves disease. Study in general: It was over 5 years of antithyroid drugs, with positive TSH receptor antibodies, that meant persistent Graves' disease.

The germline V gene has CDR1 MNHNS and CDR2 SASEGT. The junction had 5 bases not matched to a gene; V was cut back by 5 bases and J by 2 bases. The length of the CDR3 is 14 residues. Investigators prepared the TCR beta libraries by applying iRepertoire HTBI primers and Arm-PCR of CDR3 regions. TCRdb processed the multiplex PCR reads anew with MiXCR; each CDR3 protein has one entry. The profile shows some 470,000 distinct CDR3 sequences, roughly a fifth of them singletons. As for time point: persistent/refractory GD, antithyroid drugs over 5 years with positive TRAb. The TCR library was made from RNA extracted from PBMCs. The patients were drawn from one endocrinology department in Xi'an, China.

The specimen comprised peripheral blood mononuclear cells (PBMCs), sampled when the disease was refractory, from a patient treated with antithyroid drugs. The chain combines TRBV6-1 with TRBJ1-1; 7 nucleotides line up with TRBD1. This receptor was identified in a female donor with Graves disease. In DNA, the CDR3 is TGTGCCAGCAGTAGGGGACAGCCTAACACTGAAGCTTTCTTT. Translated, it gives CASSRGQPNTEAFF.